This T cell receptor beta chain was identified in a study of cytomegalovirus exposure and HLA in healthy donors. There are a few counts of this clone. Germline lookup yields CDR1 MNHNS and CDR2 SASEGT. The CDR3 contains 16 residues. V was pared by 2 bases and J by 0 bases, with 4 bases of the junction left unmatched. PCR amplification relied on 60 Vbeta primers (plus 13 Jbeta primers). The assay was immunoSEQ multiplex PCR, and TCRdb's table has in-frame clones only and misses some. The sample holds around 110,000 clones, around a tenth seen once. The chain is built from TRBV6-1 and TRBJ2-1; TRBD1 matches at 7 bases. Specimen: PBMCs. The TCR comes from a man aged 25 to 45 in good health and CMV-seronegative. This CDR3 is CASSETPGGSYNEQFF. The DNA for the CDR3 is TGTGCCAGCAGTGAAACCCCAGGGGGCTCCTACAATGAGCAGTTCTTC.